This is a list of T cell receptor beta chains from one sample in a study of Graves' ophthalmopathy and Graves' hyperthyroidism. Each CDR3 protein gets one entry after TCRdb re-called the multiplex PCR reads with MiXCR. This table has 200,000 to 300,000 distinct CDR3 sequences, 45% appearing once. The sample comprised peripheral blood. Every receptor here comes from an adult man with Graves' ophthalmopathy. Both conserved end residues are part of each CDR3. Fields, in order: D gene, J gene, V gene, clone size, CDR3 DNA, CDR3 protein. D genes are given only for firm matches. A clone size is listed for some rows: how often the clone was seen (once, few, many), or a class if it is expanded.

D gene: TRBD1; J gene: TRBJ2-5; V gene: TRBV7-2; clone size: .; CDR3 DNA: TGTGCCAGCAGCCGGGACAGGGGTAGGGGGGAGACCCAGTACTTC; CDR3 protein: CASSRDRGRGETQYF
D gene: .; J gene: TRBJ2-2; V gene: TRBV5-1; clone size: .; CDR3 DNA: TGCGCCAGCAGCCCGACCGGTCCGAACACCGGGGAGCTGTTTTTT; CDR3 protein: CASSPTGPNTGELFF
D gene: .; J gene: TRBJ2-3; V gene: TRBV10-3; clone size: .; CDR3 DNA: TGTGCCATCAGTGATGTGGGAGAGGGGCAGAATACGCAGTATTTT; CDR3 protein: CAISDVGEGQNTQYF
D gene: .; J gene: TRBJ1-1; V gene: TRBV28; clone size: .; CDR3 DNA: TGTGCCAGCATCCTTCGGGCAGGGGACACTGAAGCTTTCTTT; CDR3 protein: CASILRAGDTEAFF
D gene: .; J gene: TRBJ2-7; V gene: TRBV5-5; clone size: .; CDR3 DNA: TGTGCCAGCAGCGAGGACTATAGCTCCTACGAGCAGTACTTC; CDR3 protein: CASSEDYSSYEQYF
D gene: TRBD2; J gene: TRBJ2-2; V gene: TRBV4-2; clone size: once; CDR3 DNA: TGTGCCAGCAGCCAAGATCTTTTCCGGGGTAGCGGGTTTTACACCGGGGAGCTGTTTTTT; CDR3 protein: CASSQDLFRGSGFYTGELFF
D gene: TRBD1; J gene: TRBJ2-5; V gene: TRBV20-1; clone size: few; CDR3 DNA: TGCTCAGGGGGAAACCAAGAGACCCAGTACTTC; CDR3 protein: CSGGNQETQYF
D gene: .; J gene: TRBJ2-5; V gene: TRBV5-4; clone size: few; CDR3 DNA: TGTGCCAGCAGCTCCCTGACAGCCCACCTTCAAGAGACCCAGTACTTC; CDR3 protein: CASSSLTAHLQETQYF
D gene: .; J gene: TRBJ2-2; V gene: TRBV7-2; clone size: .; CDR3 DNA: TGTGCCAGCAGCTTAGGCGGGAAGGTCGGGGAGCTGTTTTTT; CDR3 protein: CASSLGGKVGELFF
D gene: .; J gene: TRBJ2-7; V gene: TRBV10-3; clone size: many; CDR3 DNA: TGTGCCATCAGTTGGGACGGTCCACGCGAGCAGTACTTC; CDR3 protein: CAISWDGPREQYF
D gene: TRBD1; J gene: TRBJ2-5; V gene: TRBV18; clone size: .; CDR3 DNA: TGTGCCAGCTCACCCGGGACAGGGGCCTGGGAGACCCAGTACTTC; CDR3 protein: CASSPGTGAWETQYF
D gene: TRBD1; J gene: TRBJ1-2; V gene: TRBV5-8; clone size: .; CDR3 DNA: TGTGCCAGCAGCGCGGACAGGAGAGATGGCTACACCTTC; CDR3 protein: CASSADRRDGYTF
D gene: .; J gene: TRBJ1-1; V gene: TRBV7-9; clone size: many; CDR3 DNA: TGTGCCAGCAGCTCCCCAGGGACTGAAGCTTTCTTT; CDR3 protein: CASSSPGTEAFF
D gene: .; J gene: TRBJ1-5; V gene: TRBV20-1; clone size: .; CDR3 DNA: TGCAGTGCTAGAGGGGACCGGGTGGCTAGCAATCAGCCCCAGCATTTT; CDR3 protein: CSARGDRVASNQPQHF
D gene: TRBD1; J gene: TRBJ1-2; V gene: TRBV20-1; clone size: .; CDR3 DNA: TGCAGTGCTAGACCTGACAGGGGAACTGCCTACACCTTC; CDR3 protein: CSARPDRGTAYTF
D gene: .; J gene: TRBJ2-7; V gene: TRBV14; clone size: few; CDR3 DNA: TGTGCCAGCAGCCATCTCAGGGGAGGTGGTGAGCAGTACTTC; CDR3 protein: CASSHLRGGGEQYF
D gene: TRBD2; J gene: TRBJ2-1; V gene: TRBV2; clone size: .; CDR3 DNA: TGTGCCAGCACACCCGGACTAGACTACAATGAGCAGTTCTTC; CDR3 protein: CASTPGLDYNEQFF
D gene: TRBD1; J gene: TRBJ2-5; V gene: TRBV10-1; clone size: many; CDR3 DNA: TGCGCCAGCAGTGAAGACAGGGGCCAAGAGACCCAGTACTTC; CDR3 protein: CASSEDRGQETQYF
D gene: .; J gene: TRBJ1-5; V gene: TRBV11-2; clone size: few; CDR3 DNA: TGTGCCAGCAGCCTTTTGGGGACCAATCAGCCCCAGCATTTT; CDR3 protein: CASSLLGTNQPQHF
D gene: .; J gene: TRBJ1-1; V gene: TRBV7-3; clone size: few; CDR3 DNA: TGTGCCAGCAGCTTAGACAAGAACACTGAAGCTTTCTTT; CDR3 protein: CASSLDKNTEAFF
D gene: TRBD1; J gene: TRBJ2-5; V gene: TRBV29-1; clone size: many; CDR3 DNA: TGCAGCGTCGGGACAGGGAAAGAGACCCAGTACTTC; CDR3 protein: CSVGTGKETQYF
D gene: .; J gene: TRBJ1-6; V gene: TRBV7-2; clone size: few; CDR3 DNA: TGTGCCAGCAGCTTAGTGGGGGTCTATAATTCACCCCTCCACTTT; CDR3 protein: CASSLVGVYNSPLHF
D gene: .; J gene: TRBJ1-1; V gene: TRBV15; clone size: few; CDR3 DNA: TGTGCCACCAGCAGGTGGGTTGCTCAGGGCACTGAAGCTTTCTTT; CDR3 protein: CATSRWVAQGTEAFF
D gene: .; J gene: TRBJ1-2; V gene: TRBV9; clone size: .; CDR3 DNA: TGTGCCAGCAGCGTGGGACCCGGCGAAGATGGCTACACCTTC; CDR3 protein: CASSVGPGEDGYTF
D gene: .; J gene: TRBJ1-2; V gene: TRBV2; clone size: .; CDR3 DNA: TGTGCCAGCAGCCCTAGACAGTACTATGGCTACACCTTC; CDR3 protein: CASSPRQYYGYTF
D gene: .; J gene: TRBJ1-2; V gene: TRBV6-1; clone size: .; CDR3 DNA: TGTGCCAGCAGTTCCCTTGGGGCTAACGGCTACACCTTC; CDR3 protein: CASSSLGANGYTF
D gene: .; J gene: TRBJ2-5; V gene: TRBV10-3; clone size: .; CDR3 DNA: TGTGCCATCAGTGAGTCGGAGCTGCTAGAGACCCAGTACTTC; CDR3 protein: CAISESELLETQYF
D gene: .; J gene: TRBJ1-2; V gene: TRBV3-1; clone size: .; CDR3 DNA: TGTGCCAGCAGCCAAGTCAGTTTCGGGAGACCTGGCTACACCTTC; CDR3 protein: CASSQVSFGRPGYTF
D gene: .; J gene: TRBJ2-2; V gene: TRBV7-2; clone size: .; CDR3 DNA: TGTGCCAGCAGCCCCGGGGTTTCTTCGAACACCGGGGAGCTGTTTTTT; CDR3 protein: CASSPGVSSNTGELFF
D gene: .; J gene: TRBJ1-3; V gene: TRBV14; clone size: .; CDR3 DNA: TGTGCCAGCAGCCAAATGGACAACTCTGGAAACACCATATATTTT; CDR3 protein: CASSQMDNSGNTIYF